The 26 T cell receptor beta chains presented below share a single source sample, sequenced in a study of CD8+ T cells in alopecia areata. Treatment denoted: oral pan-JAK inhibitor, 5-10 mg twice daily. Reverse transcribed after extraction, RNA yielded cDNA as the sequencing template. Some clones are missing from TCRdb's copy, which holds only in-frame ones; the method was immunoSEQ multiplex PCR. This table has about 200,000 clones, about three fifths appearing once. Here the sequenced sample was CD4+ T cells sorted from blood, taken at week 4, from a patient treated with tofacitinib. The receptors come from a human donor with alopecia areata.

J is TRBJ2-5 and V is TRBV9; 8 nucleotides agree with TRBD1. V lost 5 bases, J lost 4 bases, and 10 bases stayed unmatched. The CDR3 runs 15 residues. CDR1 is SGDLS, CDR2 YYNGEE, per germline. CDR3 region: CASSIGQGIGETQYF. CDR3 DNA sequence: TGTGCCAGCAGTATAGGACAGGGAATAGGAGAGACCCAGTACTTC.

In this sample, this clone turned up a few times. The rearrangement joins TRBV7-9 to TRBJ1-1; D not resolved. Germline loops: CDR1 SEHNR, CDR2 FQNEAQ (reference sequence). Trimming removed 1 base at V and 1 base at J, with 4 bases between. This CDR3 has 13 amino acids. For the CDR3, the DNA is TGTGCCAGCAGCTTAGGGTGGAACACTGAAGCTTTCTTT. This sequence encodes CASSLGWNTEAFF.

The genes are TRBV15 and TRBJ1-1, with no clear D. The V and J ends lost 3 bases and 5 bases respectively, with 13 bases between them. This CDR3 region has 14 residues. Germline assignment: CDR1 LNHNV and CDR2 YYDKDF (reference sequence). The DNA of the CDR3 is TGTGCCACCAGCAGCGAGTTTTTGAGTACTGAAGCTTTCTTT. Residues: CATSSEFLSTEAFF.

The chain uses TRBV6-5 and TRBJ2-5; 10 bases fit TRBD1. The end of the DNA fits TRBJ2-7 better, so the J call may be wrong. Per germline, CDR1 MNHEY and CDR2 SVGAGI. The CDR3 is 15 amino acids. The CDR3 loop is CASSGPGQGSYEQYF. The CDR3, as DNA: TGTGCCAGCAGTGGCCCGGGACAGGGGTCCTACGAGCAGTACTTC.

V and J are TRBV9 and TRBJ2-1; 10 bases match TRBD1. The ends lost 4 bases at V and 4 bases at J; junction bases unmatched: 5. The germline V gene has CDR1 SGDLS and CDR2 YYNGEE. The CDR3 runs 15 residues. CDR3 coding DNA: TGTGCCAGCAGCCGGGGACAGGGGAGGTACAATGAGCAGTTCTTC. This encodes CASSRGQGRYNEQFF.

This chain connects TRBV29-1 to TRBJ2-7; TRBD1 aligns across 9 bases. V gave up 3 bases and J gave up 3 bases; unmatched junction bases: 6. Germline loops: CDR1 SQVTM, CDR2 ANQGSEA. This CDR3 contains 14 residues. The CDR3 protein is CSVEAGTGSYEQYF. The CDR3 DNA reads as TGCAGCGTTGAGGCCGGGACAGGGAGCTACGAGCAGTACTTC.

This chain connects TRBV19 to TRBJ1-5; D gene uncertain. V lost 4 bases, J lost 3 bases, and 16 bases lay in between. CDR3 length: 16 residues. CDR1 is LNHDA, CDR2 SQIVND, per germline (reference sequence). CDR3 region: CASSTRGGVNNQPQHF. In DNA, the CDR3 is TGTGCCAGTAGTACCAGAGGTGGGGTAAACAATCAGCCCCAGCATTTT.

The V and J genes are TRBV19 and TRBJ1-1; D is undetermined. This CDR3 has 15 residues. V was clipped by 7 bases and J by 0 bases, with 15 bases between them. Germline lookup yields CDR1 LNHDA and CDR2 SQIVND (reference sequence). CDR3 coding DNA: TGTGCCAGTAAGGCAGGACTTCTCTTGAACACTGAAGCTTTCTTT. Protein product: CASKAGLLLNTEAFF.

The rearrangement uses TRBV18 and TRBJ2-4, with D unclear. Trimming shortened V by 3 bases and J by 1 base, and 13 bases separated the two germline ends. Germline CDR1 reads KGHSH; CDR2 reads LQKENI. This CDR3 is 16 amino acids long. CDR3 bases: TGTGCCAGCTCACCTTCCACCAGTTGGGCCAAAAACATTCAGTACTTC. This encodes CASSPSTSWAKNIQYF.

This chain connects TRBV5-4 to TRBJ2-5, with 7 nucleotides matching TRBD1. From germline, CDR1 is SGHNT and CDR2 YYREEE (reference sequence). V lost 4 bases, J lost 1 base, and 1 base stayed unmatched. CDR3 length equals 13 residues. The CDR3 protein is CASSRDSQETQYF. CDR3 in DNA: TGTGCCAGCAGCAGGGACAGCCAAGAGACCCAGTACTTC. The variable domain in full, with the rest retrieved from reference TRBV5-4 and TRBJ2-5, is ETGVTQSPTHLIKTRGQQVTLRCSSQSGHNTVSWYQQALGQGPQFIFQYYREEENGRGNFPPRFSGLQFPNYSSELNVNALELDDSALYLCASSRDSQETQYFGPGTRLLVL.

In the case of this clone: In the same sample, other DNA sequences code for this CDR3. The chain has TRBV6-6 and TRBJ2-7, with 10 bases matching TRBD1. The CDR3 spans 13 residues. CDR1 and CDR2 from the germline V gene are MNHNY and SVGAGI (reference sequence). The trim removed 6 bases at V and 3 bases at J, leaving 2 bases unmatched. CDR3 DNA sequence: TGTGCCAGCAGCCGGGACAGGGGCTACGAGCAGTACTTC. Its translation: CASSRDRGYEQYF.

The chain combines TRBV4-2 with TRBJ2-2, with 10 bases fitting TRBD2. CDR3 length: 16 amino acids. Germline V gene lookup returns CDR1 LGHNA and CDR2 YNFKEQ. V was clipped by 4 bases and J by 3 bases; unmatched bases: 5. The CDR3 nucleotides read TGTGCCAGCAGCCCCCTAGCGGGGGTTGACACCGGGGAGCTGTTTTTT. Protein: CASSPLAGVDTGELFF.

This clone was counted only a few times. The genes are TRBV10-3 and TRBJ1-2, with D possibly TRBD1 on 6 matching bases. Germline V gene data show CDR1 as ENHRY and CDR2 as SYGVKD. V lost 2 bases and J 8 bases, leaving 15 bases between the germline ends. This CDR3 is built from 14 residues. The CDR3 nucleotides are TGTGCCATCAGTGAGAGAACTTCAGGGGTCGGCTACACCTTC. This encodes CAISERTSGVGYTF.

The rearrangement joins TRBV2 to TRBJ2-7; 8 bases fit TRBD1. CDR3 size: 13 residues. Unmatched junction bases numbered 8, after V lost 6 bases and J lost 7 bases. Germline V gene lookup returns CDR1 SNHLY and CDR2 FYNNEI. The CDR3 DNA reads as TGTGCCAGCAGCGGACAGGGAAACGGGGAGCAGTACTTC. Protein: CASSGQGNGEQYF. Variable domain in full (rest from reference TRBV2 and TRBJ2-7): EPEVTQTPSHQVTQMGQEVILRCVPISNHLYFYWYRQILGQKVEFLVSFYNNEISEKSEIFDDQFSVERPDGSNFTLKIRSTKLEDSAMYFCASSGQGNGEQYFGPGTRLTVT.

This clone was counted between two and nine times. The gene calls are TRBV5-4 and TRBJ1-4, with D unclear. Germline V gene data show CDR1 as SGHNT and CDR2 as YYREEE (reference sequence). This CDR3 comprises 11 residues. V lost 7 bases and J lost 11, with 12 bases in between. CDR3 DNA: TGTGCCAGCGGATCGGACGGGAAACTGTTTTTT. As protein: CASGSDGKLFF.

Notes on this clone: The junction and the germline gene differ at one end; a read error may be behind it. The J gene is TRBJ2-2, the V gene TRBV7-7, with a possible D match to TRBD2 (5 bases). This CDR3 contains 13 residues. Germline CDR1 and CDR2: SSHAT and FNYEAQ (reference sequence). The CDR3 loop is CASSFRGTGELFF. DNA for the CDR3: TGTGCTAGCAGCTTTCGCGGGACCGGGGAGCTGTTTTTT. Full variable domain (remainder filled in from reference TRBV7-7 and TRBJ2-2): GAGVSQSPRYKVTKRGQDVTLRCDPISSHATLYWYQQALGQGPEFLTYFNYEAQPDKSGLPSDRFSAERPEGSISTLTIQRTEQRDSAMYRCASSFRGTGELFFGEGSRLTVL.

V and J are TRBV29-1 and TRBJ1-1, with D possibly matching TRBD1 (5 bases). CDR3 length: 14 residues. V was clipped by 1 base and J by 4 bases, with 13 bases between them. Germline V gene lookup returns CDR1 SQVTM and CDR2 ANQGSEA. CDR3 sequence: CSVEGGFRGTEAFF. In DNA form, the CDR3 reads TGCAGCGTTGAAGGCGGCTTTAGGGGCACTGAAGCTTTCTTT.

In DNA, the CDR3 is TGTGCCAGCAGCTTGTTGGGGAGTACAGATACGCAGTATTTT. Its protein product is CASSLLGSTDTQYF. The gene calls are TRBV5-6 and TRBJ2-3; tentative D call: TRBD2 (5 bases). CDR3 size: 14 residues. V was trimmed by 1 base and J by 3 bases, leaving 9 bases between them. CDR1 SGHDT and CDR2 YYEEEE come from the germline V gene.

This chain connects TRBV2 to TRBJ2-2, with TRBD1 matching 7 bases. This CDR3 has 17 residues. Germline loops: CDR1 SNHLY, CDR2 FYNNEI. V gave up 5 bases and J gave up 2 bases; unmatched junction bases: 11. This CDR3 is CASSFRRQGFNTGELFF. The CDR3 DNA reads TGTGCCAGCAGTTTCCGAAGACAGGGTTTTAACACCGGGGAGCTGTTTTTT.

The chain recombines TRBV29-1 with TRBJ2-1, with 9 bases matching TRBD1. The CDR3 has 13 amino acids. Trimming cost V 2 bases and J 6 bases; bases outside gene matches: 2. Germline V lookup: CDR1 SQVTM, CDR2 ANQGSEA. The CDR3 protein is CSVEPTGGNEQFF. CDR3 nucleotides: TGCAGCGTTGAACCGACAGGGGGCAATGAGCAGTTCTTC.

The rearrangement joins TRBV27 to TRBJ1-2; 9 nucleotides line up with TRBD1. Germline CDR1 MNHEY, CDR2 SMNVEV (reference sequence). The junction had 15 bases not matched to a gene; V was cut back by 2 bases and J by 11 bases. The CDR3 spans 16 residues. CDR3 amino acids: CASSLAPDRGRREYTF. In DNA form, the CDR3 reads TGTGCCAGCAGTTTAGCCCCGGACAGGGGCCGTCGCGAGTACACCTTC.

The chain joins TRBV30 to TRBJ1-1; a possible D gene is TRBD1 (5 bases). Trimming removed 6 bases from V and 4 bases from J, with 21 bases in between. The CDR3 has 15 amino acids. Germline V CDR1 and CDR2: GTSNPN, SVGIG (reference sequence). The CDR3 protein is CACGRGIYKGTEAFF. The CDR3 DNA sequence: TGTGCCTGTGGGAGGGGAATATATAAGGGCACTGAAGCTTTCTTT.

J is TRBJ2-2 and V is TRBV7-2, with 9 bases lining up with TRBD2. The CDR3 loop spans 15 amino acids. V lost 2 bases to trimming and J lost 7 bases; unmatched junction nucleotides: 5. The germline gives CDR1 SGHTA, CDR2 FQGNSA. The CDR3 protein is CASSLLAGLGGELFF. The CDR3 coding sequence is TGTGCCAGCAGCTTACTAGCGGGGCTGGGCGGGGAGCTGTTTTTT.

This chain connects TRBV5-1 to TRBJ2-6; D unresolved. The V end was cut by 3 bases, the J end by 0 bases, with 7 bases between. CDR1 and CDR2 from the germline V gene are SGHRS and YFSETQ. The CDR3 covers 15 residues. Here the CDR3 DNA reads TGCGCCAGCAGCTCGGCCATCTCTGGGGCCAACGTCCTGACTTTC. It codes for CASSSAISGANVLTF.

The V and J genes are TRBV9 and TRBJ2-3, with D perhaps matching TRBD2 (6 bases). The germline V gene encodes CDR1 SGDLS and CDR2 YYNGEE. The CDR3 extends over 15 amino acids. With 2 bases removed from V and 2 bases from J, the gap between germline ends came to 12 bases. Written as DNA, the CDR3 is TGTGCCAGCAGCGTCACCGGGACTCCCACAGATACGCAGTATTTT. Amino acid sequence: CASSVTGTPTDTQYF.

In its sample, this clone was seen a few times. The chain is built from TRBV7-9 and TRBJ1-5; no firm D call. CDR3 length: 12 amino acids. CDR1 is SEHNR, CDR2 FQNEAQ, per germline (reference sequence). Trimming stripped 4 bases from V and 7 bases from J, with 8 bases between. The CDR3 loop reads CASSSEGQPQHF. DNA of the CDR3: TGTGCCAGCAGCTCGGAGGGACAGCCCCAGCATTTT.